This T cell receptor beta chain was profiled in a study of radiation and T cells in renal cell carcinoma. General study results and limits: Top tumor clonotypes rose in blood 2 weeks post-radiation, then contracted.

In regard to this clone: Its antigen remains unknown.

Repertoires were generated with immunoSEQ multiplex PCR, while TCRdb's copy carries only in-frame clones and drops some. The table lists 60,000 or so clones, roughly 80% of them singletons. Time point noted: blood 4 weeks post-SBRT, at nephrectomy. The treatment was: 15 Gy SBRT to primary tumor, nephrectomy 4 weeks later. After SBRT, blood was collected at 2 and 4 weeks, plus baseline. The tumor was a clear cell renal cell carcinoma. V lost 1 base to trimming and J lost 0 bases; unmatched junction nucleotides: 11. CDR3 length: 19 residues. The V gene's germline CDR1 is LNHNV and CDR2 YYDKDF (reference sequence).

The sample consisted of blood, taken from a patient whose treatment included radiotherapy and nephrectomy. V gene TRBV15 combines with J gene TRBJ2-5, with TRBD2 identical over 10 bases. The receptor was derived from a man aged 55 to 70 with renal cell carcinoma. CDR3 region: CATSRGRLAGVGYQETQYF. The DNA for the CDR3 is TGTGCCACCAGCAGAGGAAGGCTAGCGGGAGTGGGATACCAAGAGACCCAGTACTTC.